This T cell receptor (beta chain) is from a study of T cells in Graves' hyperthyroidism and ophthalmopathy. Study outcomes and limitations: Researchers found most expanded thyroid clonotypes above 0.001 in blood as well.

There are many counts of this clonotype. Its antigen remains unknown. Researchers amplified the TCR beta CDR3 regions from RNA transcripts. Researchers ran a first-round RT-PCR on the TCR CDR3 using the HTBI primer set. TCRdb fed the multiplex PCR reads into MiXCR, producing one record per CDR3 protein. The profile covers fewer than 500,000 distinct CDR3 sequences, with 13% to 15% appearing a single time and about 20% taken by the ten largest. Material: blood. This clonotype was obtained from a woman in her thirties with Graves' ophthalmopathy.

CDR3 region: CASSLTWGEPQHF. The CDR3 DNA reads as TGTGCCAGCAGCTTAACGTGGGGGGAGCCCCAGCATTTT. The chain combines TRBV7-3 with TRBJ1-5; D might be TRBD1 (5 bases). The germline V gene has CDR1 SGHTA and CDR2 FQGTGA. The CDR3 spans 13 residues. Trimming removed 0 bases at V and 8 bases at J, with 8 bases between.